Listed below are T cell receptor beta chains from one sample, sequenced in a study of T cells in Graves' hyperthyroidism and ophthalmopathy. Via MiXCR, TCRdb re-called the multiplex PCR reads, giving one row per CDR3 protein. The table lists a few hundred thousand distinct CDR3 sequences, 15% to 18% of them singletons. The sequenced sample consisted of blood. The receptors here all came from a woman between 18 and 30 years old with Graves' hyperthyroidism. CDR3s include the opening cysteine and the closing phenylalanine or tryptophan. D genes are given only for firm matches. Rows may omit the clone size; those that give it use once, few, many or a size class.

v_call	d_call	clone_size	j_call	cdr3_nt	cdr3_aa
TRBV7-9	TRBD1	few	TRBJ1-2	TGTGCCAGCAGCTTAGACAGGGGGCACTATGGCTACACCTTC	CASSLDRGHYGYTF
TRBV2	-	few	TRBJ1-3	TGTGCCAGCAATCAGGTCGACTCTGGAAACACCATATATTTT	CASNQVDSGNTIYF
TRBV4-1	TRBD1	many	TRBJ1-2	TGCGCCAGCAGCCAAGTGACAGGGGAACGTTATGGCTACACCTTC	CASSQVTGERYGYTF
TRBV20-1	TRBD2	many	TRBJ2-3	TGCAGTGCTAGGGGACTAGCGGGGGGCGCAGATACGCAGTATTTT	CSARGLAGGADTQYF
TRBV6-1	-	few	TRBJ1-4	TGTGCCAGCTCCTTGACAGCCCTCCAGGCAACTAATGAAAAACTGTTTTTT	CASSLTALQATNEKLFF
TRBV14	-	many	TRBJ2-7	TGTGCCAGCATCCCACGGACGGGGCAGTACTTC	CASIPRTGQYF
TRBV11-2	-	many	TRBJ2-3	TGTGCCAGCAGCTTAGGGGTTGCCGGCTATACGCAGTATTTT	CASSLGVAGYTQYF
TRBV9	-	-	TRBJ1-4	TGTGCCAGCAGCGGAGGAACTATGGGGCTTAATAATGAAAAACTGTTTTTT	CASSGGTMGLNNEKLFF
TRBV7-3	TRBD2	many	TRBJ2-1	TGTGCCAGCAGCTCGACTAGCGGGAGGACCTACAATGAGCAGTTCTTC	CASSSTSGRTYNEQFF
TRBV6-1	-	many	TRBJ2-3	TGTGCCAGCCAAAGACTAGTCGACTACACAGATACGCAGTATTTT	CASQRLVDYTDTQYF
TRBV7-9	-	-	TRBJ1-2	TGTGCCAGCAGCCCCTGGGACGGACCGAATGCCTACACCTTC	CASSPWDGPNAYTF
TRBV5-1	TRBD1	-	TRBJ1-3	TGCGCCAGCAGCCCCGGGACAGGGATTACTTCTGGAAACACCATATATTTT	CASSPGTGITSGNTIYF
TRBV5-1	TRBD2	many	TRBJ2-7	TGCGCCAGCAGCCGGAGCGGGAGTACCTACGAGCAGTACTTC	CASSRSGSTYEQYF
TRBV20-1	TRBD1	many	TRBJ1-1	TGCAGTGCTAGAGACTACAGGGGGCAGCACACTGAAGCTTTCTTT	CSARDYRGQHTEAFF
TRBV4-1	TRBD1	-	TRBJ1-2	TGCGCCAGCAGCCAAGATCGTTGGACAGGGGAGAATGGCTACACCTTC	CASSQDRWTGENGYTF
TRBV10-2	TRBD1	few	TRBJ1-1	TGCGCCAGCAAGACACAGGGGTTTGGCACTGAAGCTTTCTTT	CASKTQGFGTEAFF
TRBV5-1	TRBD1	-	TRBJ1-1	TGCGCCAGCAGCTACGGACAGGGACCAGGTGAAGCTTTCTTT	CASSYGQGPGEAFF
TRBV7-9	TRBD1	few	TRBJ2-6	TGTGCCAGCAGCTTAGGGACAGGGGTCACCTCTGGGGCCAACGTCCTGACTTTC	CASSLGTGVTSGANVLTF
TRBV6-1	-	many	TRBJ1-1	TGTGCCAGCAGCGTAACAGGGTTGACTGAAGCTTTCTTT	CASSVTGLTEAFF
TRBV29-1	-	few	TRBJ2-7	TGCAGCGTTGGCATCCAAACCTACGAGCAGTACTTC	CSVGIQTYEQYF
TRBV2	-	-	TRBJ1-2	TGTGCCAGCATCCGTAACGAGGGCTATGGCTACACCTTC	CASIRNEGYGYTF
TRBV29-1	TRBD1	few	TRBJ1-1	TGCAGCGTCAAAGGGGGCGTTAGGACTGAAGCTTTCTTT	CSVKGGVRTEAFF
TRBV7-2	-	few	TRBJ1-5	TGTGCCAGCAGCTCCGATGGGGGAAAGAGGCAGCCCCAGCATTTT	CASSSDGGKRQPQHF
TRBV6-1	-	-	TRBJ2-3	TGTGCCAGCAGTTTACGGCCCCTAACAGATACGCAGTATTTT	CASSLRPLTDTQYF
TRBV20-1	-	-	TRBJ1-5	TGCAGTGCTCTTCAAGACAGGTTCGCCAAAGGAAATCAGCCCCAGCATTTT	CSALQDRFAKGNQPQHF
TRBV5-1	TRBD2	few	TRBJ2-3	TGCGCCAGCACCCGGAGGGGGGCTAGCGGGGCTTTAACGAGCACAGATACGCAGTATTTT	CASTRRGASGALTSTDTQYF
TRBV12-3/TRBV12-4	-	-	TRBJ2-7	TGTGCCAGCAGTTTAGCGCAGGGGACCAATGAGCAGTACTTC	CASSLAQGTNEQYF
TRBV4-2	TRBD1	few	TRBJ1-6	TGTGCCAGCAGTCCGACAGGGACCGTCGGGGTTTCACCCCTCCACTTT	CASSPTGTVGVSPLHF
TRBV5-1	-	many	TRBJ1-1	TGCGCCAGCAGCTTGGAGTCCCCCATGAACACTGAAGCTTTCTTT	CASSLESPMNTEAFF
TRBV28	TRBD2	many	TRBJ2-5	TGTGCCAGCAGCCACAGGACTAGCGGGAGGCCTTCTTACTTC	CASSHRTSGRPSYF
TRBV19	-	few	TRBJ1-5	TGTGCCAGTAGTACGCGAGGGGTTCAGCCCCAGCATTTT	CASSTRGVQPQHF
TRBV2	-	many	TRBJ2-2	TGTGCCAGCAGTGAACGGGGTTATCAGGATTCGAACACCGGGGAGCTGTTTTTT	CASSERGYQDSNTGELFF
TRBV12-5	-	many	TRBJ1-5	TGTGCTAGTGGTTTGGTAGCGCGGGGGGGAAACAATCAGCCCCAGCATTTT	CASGLVARGGNNQPQHF
TRBV3-1	-	-	TRBJ1-1	TGTGCCAGCAGCCTTGACAGGATTAACACTGGAGCTTTCTTT	CASSLDRINTGAFF
TRBV12-3/TRBV12-4	-	many	TRBJ1-5	TGTGCCAGCAGCTACAGGGATAGCAATCAGCCCCAGCATTTT	CASSYRDSNQPQHF
TRBV6-1	-	many	TRBJ1-2	TGTGCCAGCAGTTCCATCCGGGATGTGGGGACACGGAGGGTAGGCTACACCTTC	CASSSIRDVGTRRVGYTF
TRBV28	TRBD2	many	TRBJ2-3	TGTGCCAGCAGTTTAGAGGGACTAGCAATTGTACTTGATACGCAGTATTTT	CASSLEGLAIVLDTQYF
TRBV11-2	TRBD2	many	TRBJ2-1	TGTGCCAGCAGCTTAGACGTCGCGGGGGTTACCAATGAGCAGTTCTTC	CASSLDVAGVTNEQFF
TRBV2	TRBD2	many	TRBJ2-2	TGTGCCAGCAGTGAGACCCGGACTAGCGGGAGCCCCGGGGAGCTGTTTTTT	CASSETRTSGSPGELFF
TRBV7-9	TRBD2	many	TRBJ2-6	TGTGCCAGCAGCGCAGCCGGGGGGGCTGGGGCCAACGTCCTGACTTTC	CASSAAGGAGANVLTF
TRBV20-1	TRBD1	-	TRBJ1-4	TGCAGTGCCCGGGACAGGCGGCTGACTAATGAAAAACTGTTTTTT	CSARDRRLTNEKLFF
TRBV27	TRBD2	many	TRBJ2-3	TGTGCCAGCAGACTAGCGGGAGGCACAAATACGCAGTATTTT	CASRLAGGTNTQYF
TRBV6-1	-	few	TRBJ2-1	TGTGCCAGCAGTTATTCGGCAGACTCTAGCTCCTACAATGAGCAGTTCTTC	CASSYSADSSSYNEQFF
TRBV6-1	-	many	TRBJ2-5	TGTGCCAGCTCGCGACAGGAACAAGAGACCCAGTACTTC	CASSRQEQETQYF
TRBV28	TRBD1	many	TRBJ2-7	TGTGCCAGCAGCCACGGACAGGGGGCTAGCTACGAGCAGTACTTC	CASSHGQGASYEQYF
TRBV6-1	TRBD1	-	TRBJ2-3	TGTGCCAGCAGGCCGACCAGGGGGACGCAGTATTTT	CASRPTRGTQYF
TRBV18	TRBD2	many	TRBJ2-7	TGTGCCAGCTCACTTACTAGCGGCGAGCAGTACTTC	CASSLTSGEQYF
TRBV18	-	many	TRBJ2-1	TGTGCCAGCTCTCAAACCTGGCAGGGGTTTCCAAATGAGCAGTTCTTC	CASSQTWQGFPNEQFF
TRBV5-1	-	-	TRBJ2-3	TGCGCCAGCAGGCCCTGGGGCCCCACAGATACGCAGTATTTT	CASRPWGPTDTQYF
TRBV15	TRBD2	many	TRBJ2-1	TGTGCCACCAGCAGAGATCTGGGACTAGCGGGCTCCTACAATGAGCAGTTCTTC	CATSRDLGLAGSYNEQFF
TRBV10-2	TRBD1	few	TRBJ1-5	TGCGCCAGCAGTGAGTCGTGGACAGGGAGAAATCAGCCCCAGCATTTT	CASSESWTGRNQPQHF
TRBV28	-	many	TRBJ2-7	TGTGCCAGCAGTTTATACCCTGGGGCCTACGAGCAGTACTTC	CASSLYPGAYEQYF
TRBV24-1	TRBD1	-	TRBJ2-5	TGTGCCACCGGTGACCAGACAGGGGTTTGGGGAGAGACCCAGTACTTC	CATGDQTGVWGETQYF
TRBV10-3	-	few	TRBJ2-7	TGTGCCATCAGTGAGTCGGGCAGGGGTTGGGAGCAGTACTTC	CAISESGRGWEQYF
TRBV28	-	many	TRBJ2-7	TGTGCCAGCAGTTTGAAGAGGGAGACGGCTTACGAGCAGTACTTC	CASSLKRETAYEQYF
TRBV5-1	-	few	TRBJ1-2	TGCGCCAGTTCGGGACGGATCCACTATGGCTACACCTTC	CASSGRIHYGYTF